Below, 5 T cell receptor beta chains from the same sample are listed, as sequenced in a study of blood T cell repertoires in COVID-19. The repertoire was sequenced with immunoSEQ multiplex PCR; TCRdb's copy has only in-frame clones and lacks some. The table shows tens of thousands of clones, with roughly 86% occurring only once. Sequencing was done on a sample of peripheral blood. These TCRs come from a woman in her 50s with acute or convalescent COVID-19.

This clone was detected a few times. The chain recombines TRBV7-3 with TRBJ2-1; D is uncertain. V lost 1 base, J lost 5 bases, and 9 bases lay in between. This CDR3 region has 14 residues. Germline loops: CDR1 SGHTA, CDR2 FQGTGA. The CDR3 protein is CASSLRGQNNEQFF. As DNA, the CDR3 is TGTGCCAGCAGCTTAAGAGGTCAGAACAATGAGCAGTTCTTC.

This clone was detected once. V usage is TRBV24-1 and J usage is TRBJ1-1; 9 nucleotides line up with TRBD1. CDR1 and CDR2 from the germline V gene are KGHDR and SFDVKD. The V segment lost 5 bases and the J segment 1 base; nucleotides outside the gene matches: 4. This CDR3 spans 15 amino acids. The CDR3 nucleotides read TGTGCCACCAGTGTTTGGGACAGGGAGAACACTGAAGCTTTCTTT. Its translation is CATSVWDRENTEAFF.

The CDR3, as DNA: TGTGCCAGCAGCGGGTACTCGGGACAGGGTGATTCCGAGACCCAGTACTTC. Its translation: CASSGYSGQGDSETQYF. The chain joins TRBV5-4 to TRBJ2-5; 9 bases fit TRBD1. With V trimmed by 4 bases and J by 5 bases, 15 bases remained unmatched. The CDR3 is 17 amino acids. Germline CDR1 is SGHNT and CDR2 is YYREEE (reference sequence).

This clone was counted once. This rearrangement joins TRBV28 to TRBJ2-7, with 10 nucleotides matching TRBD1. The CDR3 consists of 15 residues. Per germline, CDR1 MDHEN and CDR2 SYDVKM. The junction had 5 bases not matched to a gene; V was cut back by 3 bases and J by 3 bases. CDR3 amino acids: CASSFRGQGDYEQYF. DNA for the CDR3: TGTGCCAGCAGTTTTCGAGGACAGGGGGACTACGAGCAGTACTTC.

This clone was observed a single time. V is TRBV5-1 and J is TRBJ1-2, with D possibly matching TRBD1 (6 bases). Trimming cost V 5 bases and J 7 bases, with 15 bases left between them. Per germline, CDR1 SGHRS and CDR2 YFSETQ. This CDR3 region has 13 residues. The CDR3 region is CASRPRTDGGYTF. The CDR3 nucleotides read TGCGCCAGCAGGCCTCGGACAGATGGTGGCTACACCTTC.